Listed here is a single T cell receptor beta chain. Survey level was the resolution at which the v3.0 immunoSEQ assay ran. Using immunoSEQ multiplex PCR, the repertoire was profiled, and TCRdb retains in-frame clones only, with some absent. Among approximately 22,000 clones listed, roughly 82% were seen once. These data belong to a study of long-term antiretroviral therapy in people with HIV. This CDR3 comprises 15 residues. The V and J ends lost 7 bases and 2 bases respectively, with 15 bases between them. CDR1 and CDR2 from the germline V gene are MNHNS and SASEGT. Specimen: unsorted PBMCs, collected 0.1 years before starting antiretroviral therapy. V and J are TRBV6-1 and TRBJ2-1; D is ambiguous. The origin of this receptor is a young man with HIV. As DNA, the CDR3 is TGTGCCAGCACCCGCCAAACGGTTCCCTACAATGAGCAGTTCTTC. Encoded protein: CASTRQTVPYNEQFF.